This TCR beta chain derives from a study of regulatory T cells in long-lasting Graves disease. Relying on iRepertoire HTBI primers and Arm-PCR of CDR3 regions, the team built TCR beta libraries. In the authors' methods: Gene usage covered approximately 60 TRBV and 14 to 15 TRBJ segments. Each CDR3 protein is one row after TCRdb ran MiXCR on the multiplex PCR reads. TCRdb, not the original authors, processed these V and J calls. The data show 420,000 or so distinct CDR3 sequences, 20% to 30% seen once. General study points: The sample size was small, and this may have reduced accuracy. Shared public clonotypes totalled 2,741 in persistent patients, compared with about 960 in new patients.

Regarding this clonotype: The antigen remains undetermined.

Trimming took 3 bases from V and 2 from J, leaving 17 bases between them. The germline gives CDR1 LNHDA, CDR2 SQIVND (reference sequence). The CDR3 is made up of 17 amino acids. Documented time point: persistent/refractory GD, antithyroid drugs over 5 years with positive TRAb. The authors made the TCR library using RNA they extracted from PBMCs. This TCR came from a female donor with Graves disease. The rearrangement joins TRBV19 to TRBJ1-5, with unresolved D. This material consisted of peripheral blood mononuclear cells (PBMCs), taken when the disease was refractory, from a patient treated with antithyroid drugs. The CDR3 here is CASSIEVLGRGNQPQHF. CDR3 DNA sequence: TGTGCCAGTAGTATTGAAGTTCTGGGAAGGGGCAATCAGCCCCAGCATTTT.